This T cell receptor (beta chain) was captured by sequencing in a study of T cell responses to AZD1222 COVID-19 vaccine. Findings and caveats of the study: Distributed over spike, vaccine-associated CD4 TCRs predominated at 160-218 and 743-854. Two AZD1222 doses significantly raised spike-specific TCR breadth and depth over controls. Targeting of unmutated variant regions was reportedly seen in nearly half of spike-specific TCRs.

This table comes from immunoSEQ multiplex PCR, and its TCRdb copy is limited to in-frame clones, with some not included. Of tens of thousands of clones in the sample, over 60% are singletons; the top ten hold around 50%. A remark on this clone: The antigen remains undetermined.

The length of the CDR3 is 12 residues. V was shortened by 6 bases and J by 3 bases, with 8 bases between the two germline ends. CDR1 is LNHDA, CDR2 SQIVND, per germline (reference sequence). The sample consisted of peripheral blood, taken 28 days after the second AZD1222 dose. The rearrangement uses TRBV19 and TRBJ1-1, with D unresolved. This sequence originates from an adult who received the AZD1222 COVID-19 vaccine. In nucleotides, the CDR3 is TGTGCCAGTAGGGACGGGGACACTGAAGCTTTCTTT. It encodes CASRDGDTEAFF.